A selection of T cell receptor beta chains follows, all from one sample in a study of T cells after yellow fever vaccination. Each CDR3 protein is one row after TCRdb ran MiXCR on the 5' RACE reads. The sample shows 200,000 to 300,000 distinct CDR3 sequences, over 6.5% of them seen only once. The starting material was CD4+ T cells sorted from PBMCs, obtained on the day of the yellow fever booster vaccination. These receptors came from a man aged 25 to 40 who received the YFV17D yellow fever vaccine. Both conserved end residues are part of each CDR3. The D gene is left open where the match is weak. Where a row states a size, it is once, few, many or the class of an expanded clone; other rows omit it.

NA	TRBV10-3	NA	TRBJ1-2	TGTGCCATCAGTGAGTCGAGCCAGTCGGAAGGCTACACCTTC	CAISESSQSEGYTF
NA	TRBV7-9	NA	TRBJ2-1	TGTGCCAGCAGCTTCTCCGACAGTGGAGAGCAGTTCTTC	CASSFSDSGEQFF
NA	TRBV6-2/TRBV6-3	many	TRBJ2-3	TGTGCCAGCAGTTACTCGATGGCGGGCCGCACAGATACGCAGTATTTT	CASSYSMAGRTDTQYF
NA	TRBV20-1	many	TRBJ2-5	TGCAGTGCAGGGGGGCGGGAGCAGACCCAGTACTTC	CSAGGREQTQYF
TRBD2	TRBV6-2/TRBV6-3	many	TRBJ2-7	TGTGCCAGCATTTGGTCTAGCGGATCCTACGAGCAGTACTTC	CASIWSSGSYEQYF
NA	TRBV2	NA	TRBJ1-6	TGTGCCAGCACGGGGTCGTCCTATAATTCACCCCTCCACTTT	CASTGSSYNSPLHF
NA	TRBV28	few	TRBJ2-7	TGTGCCAGCCACCGGGCCCCACCCTCCTACGAGCAGTACTTC	CASHRAPPSYEQYF
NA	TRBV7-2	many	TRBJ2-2	TGTGCCAGCAGCTTAGTGGGGGAGCTGTTTTTT	CASSLVGELFF
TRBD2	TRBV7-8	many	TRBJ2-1	TGTGCCAGCAGCTTAGCCCCTAGCGGGCGTTTTTCCGAGCAGTTCTTC	CASSLAPSGRFSEQFF
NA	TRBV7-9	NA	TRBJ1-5	TGTGCCAGCGGAAATAGCAATCAGCCCCAGCATTTT	CASGNSNQPQHF
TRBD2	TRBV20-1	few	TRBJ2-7	TGCAGTGCTAGAGATTTCCTAGCGGGAGCGCCCTCCGAGCAGTACTTC	CSARDFLAGAPSEQYF
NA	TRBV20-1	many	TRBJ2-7	TGCAGTGCTTATAACGGGATTTCCTACGAGCAGTACTTC	CSAYNGISYEQYF
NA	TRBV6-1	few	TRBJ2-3	TGTGCCAGCAGAGAAACAGGGTTCACAGATACGCAGTATTTT	CASRETGFTDTQYF
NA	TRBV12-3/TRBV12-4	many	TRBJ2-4	TGTGCCAGCAGTGCCGGGGGAGCCAAAAACATTCAGTACTTC	CASSAGGAKNIQYF
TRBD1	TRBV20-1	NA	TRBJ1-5	TGCAGTGCTACCCGGTGGGCAGGGGGTCAGCCCCAGCATTTT	CSATRWAGGQPQHF
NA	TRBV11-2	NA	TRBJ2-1	TGTGCCAGCAGCTTACCACTAACTTCCTACAATGAGCAGTTCTTC	CASSLPLTSYNEQFF
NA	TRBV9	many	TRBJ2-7	TGTGCCAGCAGCGTAGAGGCCGGGGGATACTACGAGCAGTACTTC	CASSVEAGGYYEQYF
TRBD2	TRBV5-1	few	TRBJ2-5	TGCGCCAGCAGCTTGGGACTAGCGGGAGGAGGTATAGAGACCCAGTACTTC	CASSLGLAGGGIETQYF
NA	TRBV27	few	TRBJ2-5	TGTGCCAGCAGTTCAGGGAGGGGGCAGGAGACCCAGTACTTC	CASSSGRGQETQYF
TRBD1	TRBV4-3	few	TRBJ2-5	TGCGCCAGCAGCCCCGACAGGGCTCGGCAAGAGACCCAGTACTTC	CASSPDRARQETQYF
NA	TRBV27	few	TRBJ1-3	TGTGCCAGCAGGGGTGTTAGCTCTGGAAACACCATATATTTT	CASRGVSSGNTIYF
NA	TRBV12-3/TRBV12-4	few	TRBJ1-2	TGTGCCAGCAGTTATTCGGACAGTAACTATGGCTACACCTTC	CASSYSDSNYGYTF
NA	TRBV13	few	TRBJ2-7	TGTGCCACCGGCCAGCGGACTGGCGCTGTGTACGAGCAGTACTTC	CATGQRTGAVYEQYF
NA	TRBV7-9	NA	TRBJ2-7	TGTGCCAGCAGCAGGGACGGACCCTACGAGCAGTACTTC	CASSRDGPYEQYF
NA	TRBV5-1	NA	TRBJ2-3	TGCGCCAGCAGACAACAGGGCGGTAGCGCAGATACGCAGTATTTT	CASRQQGGSADTQYF
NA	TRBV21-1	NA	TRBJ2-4	TGTGCCAGCAGCAAAGCGGGCGGGAACATTCAGTACTTC	CASSKAGGNIQYF
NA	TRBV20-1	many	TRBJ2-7	TGCAGTGCCCCCATCTTGAGGGACGAGCAGTACTTC	CSAPILRDEQYF
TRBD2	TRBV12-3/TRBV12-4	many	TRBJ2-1	TGTGCCAGCAGCCCCCCAGCGGGAGGGCCCTCCTACAATGAGCAGTTCTTC	CASSPPAGGPSYNEQFF
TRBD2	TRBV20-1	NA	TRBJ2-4	TGCAGTGCTATGATCAATAGCGGGAGGACAAACATTCAGTACTTC	CSAMINSGRTNIQYF
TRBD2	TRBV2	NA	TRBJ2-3	TGTGCCAGCAGGCCCCAGACTAGCGCTAGCACAGATACGCAGTATTTT	CASRPQTSASTDTQYF
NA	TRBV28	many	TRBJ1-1	TGTGCCAGCACCCTTACCAACACTGAAGCTTTCTTT	CASTLTNTEAFF
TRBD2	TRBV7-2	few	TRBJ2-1	TGTGCCAGCAGCACCGGACTAGCGGGGGGCGAGCAGTTCTTC	CASSTGLAGGEQFF
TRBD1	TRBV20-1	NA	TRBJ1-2	TGCAGTGCTACCCGGGAGGGGGCCCTTATTGGCTACACCTTC	CSATREGALIGYTF
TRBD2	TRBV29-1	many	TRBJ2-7	TGCAGCGTTGAAGGGACTAGCGGTGCCTACGAGCAGTACTTC	CSVEGTSGAYEQYF
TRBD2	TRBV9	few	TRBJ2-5	TGTGCCAGCAGCGTGGGGACTAGCGGGCTGGGAGAGACCCAGTACTTC	CASSVGTSGLGETQYF
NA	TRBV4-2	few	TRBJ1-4	TGTGCCAGCAGACCGGGGGTCCCTAATGAAAAACTGTTTTTT	CASRPGVPNEKLFF
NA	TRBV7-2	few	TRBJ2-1	TGTGCCAGCAGCTTAATTAGGGCCGATGAGCAGTTCTTC	CASSLIRADEQFF
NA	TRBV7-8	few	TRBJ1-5	TGTGCCAGCAGCTTAGGCACAGGCAAAAATCAGCCCCAGCATTTT	CASSLGTGKNQPQHF
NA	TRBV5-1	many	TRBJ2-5	TGCGCCAGCAGCCGCCTGCCTATGGAGACCCAGTACTTC	CASSRLPMETQYF
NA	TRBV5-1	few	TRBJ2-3	TGCGCCAGCAACCGGGACGGTGGCACAGATACGCAGTATTTT	CASNRDGGTDTQYF
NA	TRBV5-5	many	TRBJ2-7	TGTGCCAGCAGCTTTAATGGGGGCTCCTACGAGCAGTACTTC	CASSFNGGSYEQYF
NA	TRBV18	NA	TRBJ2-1	TGTGCCAGCTCACCCCTTGAGGCCGGGAGCTACAATGAGCAGTTCTTC	CASSPLEAGSYNEQFF
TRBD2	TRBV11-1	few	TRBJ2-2	TGTGCCAGCAGCCCTATCGGGACTAGCGGGCCCCGGGACACCGGGGAGCTGTTTTTT	CASSPIGTSGPRDTGELFF
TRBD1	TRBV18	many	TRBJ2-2	TGTGCCAGCTCACCATCCTCGGGACAGGGCTATTTCGTAGAGGAGCTGTTTTTT	CASSPSSGQGYFVEELFF
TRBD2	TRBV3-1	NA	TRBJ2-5	TGTGCCAGCAGCCAAGGGCGGGAGGGCCGAAAGACCCAGTACTTC	CASSQGREGRKTQYF
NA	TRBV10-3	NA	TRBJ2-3	TGTGCCGGGAGGGGGACTCTAGCCACAGATACGCAGTATTTT	CAGRGTLATDTQYF
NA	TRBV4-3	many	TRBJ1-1	TGCGCCAGCAGCCAAGATGGGCCCATCACTGAAGCTTTCTTT	CASSQDGPITEAFF
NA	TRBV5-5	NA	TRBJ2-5	TGTGCCAGCAGCCCCTCACCAGGCGTTAAGAAAGAGACCCAGTACTTC	CASSPSPGVKKETQYF
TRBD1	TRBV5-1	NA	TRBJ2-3	TGCGCCAGCAGCTTGGTCTATGGACAGGCTACAGATACGCAGTATTTT	CASSLVYGQATDTQYF
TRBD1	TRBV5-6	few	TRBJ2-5	TGTGCCAGCAGCTTGCTGGACAGGGGGGGGGAGACCCAGTACTTC	CASSLLDRGGETQYF
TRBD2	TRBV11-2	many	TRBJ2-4	TGTGCCAGCGGACCTGGACTAGCTATAGACATTCAGTACTTC	CASGPGLAIDIQYF
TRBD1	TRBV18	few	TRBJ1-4	TGTGCCAGCTCACCGACAGGGCGGAATGAAAAACTGTTTTTT	CASSPTGRNEKLFF
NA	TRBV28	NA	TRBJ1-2	TGTGCCAGCAGCCTTCACCCTAATTATGGCTACACCTTC	CASSLHPNYGYTF
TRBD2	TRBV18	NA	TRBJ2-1	TGTGCCAGCTCACCAGGGGTGGCTAGCGGAGAAGGTCACTACAATGAGCAGTTCTTC	CASSPGVASGEGHYNEQFF
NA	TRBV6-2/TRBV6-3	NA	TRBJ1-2	TGTGCCAGCAGTACTACGGACCCGCCGCGCTACACCTTC	CASSTTDPPRYTF
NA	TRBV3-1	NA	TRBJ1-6	TGTGCCAGCAGCCGCGCCGACAGCCGGCTTTCCATCAATTCACCCCTCCACTTT	CASSRADSRLSINSPLHF